A single T cell receptor (beta chain) is shown here with its context. Trimming cost V 4 bases and J 1 base, with 4 bases left between them. CDR1 and CDR2 (germline): SGHVS, FQNEAQ. CDR3 length: 12 residues. The sample originates from a study of control samples from healthy donors and cancer patients. The data were produced by immunoSEQ multiplex PCR, yet TCRdb's version contains in-frame clones alone and is incomplete. This sample carries some 150,000 clones, around 96% of them seen once, and the ten largest clones take approximately 5.5%. Specimen: blood. This sequence was found in a man between 35 and 55 years old in good health. The V gene is TRBV7-8, the J gene TRBJ1-2; no definite D call. CDR3 protein: CASSSVNYGYTF. The CDR3 nucleotides read TGTGCCAGCAGCTCAGTTAACTATGGCTACACCTTC.